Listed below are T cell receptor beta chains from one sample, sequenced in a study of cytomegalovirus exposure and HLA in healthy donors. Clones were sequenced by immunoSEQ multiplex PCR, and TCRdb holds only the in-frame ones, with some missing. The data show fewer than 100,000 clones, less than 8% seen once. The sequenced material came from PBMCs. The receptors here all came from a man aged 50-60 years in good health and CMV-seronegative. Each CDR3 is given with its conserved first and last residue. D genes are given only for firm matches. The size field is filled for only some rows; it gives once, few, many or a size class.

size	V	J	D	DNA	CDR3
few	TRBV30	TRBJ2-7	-	TGTGCCTGGAGTGTAAGTAGGAGATCCTACGAGCAGTACTTC	CAWSVSRRSYEQYF
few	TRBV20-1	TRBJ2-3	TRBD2	TGCAGTGCTCAGCGGGGGGATACGCAGTATTTT	CSAQRGDTQYF
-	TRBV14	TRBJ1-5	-	TGTGCCAGCAGCGGAACAGGACGAAGTCAGCCCCAGCATTTT	CASSGTGRSQPQHF
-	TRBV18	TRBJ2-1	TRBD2	TGTGCCAGCTCACCGAACCACGGGACTAGCAGCAGTATTATTGAGCAGTTCTTC	CASSPNHGTSSSIIEQFF
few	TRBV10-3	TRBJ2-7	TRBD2	TGTGCCGCCTACCGGGAGGGGGTGGGCGAGCAGTACTTC	CAAYREGVGEQYF
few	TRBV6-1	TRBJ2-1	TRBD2	TGTGCCAGCAGGGGATGGGGGACTAGCTACAATGAGCAGTTCTTC	CASRGWGTSYNEQFF
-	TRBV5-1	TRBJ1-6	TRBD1	TGCGCCAGCAGCTTGGTTGGGCAGGGGGGCGTTAATTCACCCCTCCACTTT	CASSLVGQGGVNSPLHF
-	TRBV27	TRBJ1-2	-	TGTGCCAGCAGTCCCCGCTCGGGTCTAGGCTACACCTTC	CASSPRSGLGYTF
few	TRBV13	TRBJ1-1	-	TGTGCCAGCAGCAGACAGAGGAACACTGAAGCTTTCTTT	CASSRQRNTEAFF
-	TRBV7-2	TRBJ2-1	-	TGTGCCAGCAGCATCTACGTGGATGAGCAGTTCTTC	CASSIYVDEQFF
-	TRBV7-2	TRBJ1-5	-	TGTGCCAGCAGCTTAGGACAGGTAGGACAGCCCCAGCATTTT	CASSLGQVGQPQHF
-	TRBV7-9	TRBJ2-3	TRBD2	TGTGCCAGCAGCCGTACTAGCGGGAGCACAGATACGCAGTATTTT	CASSRTSGSTDTQYF
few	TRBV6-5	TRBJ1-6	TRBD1	TGTGCCAGCAGCAAAACAGGGGACCGGTCACCCCTCCACTTT	CASSKTGDRSPLHF
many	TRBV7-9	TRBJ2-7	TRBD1	TGTGCCAGCAGCTCCGGGACAGGGGTCTACGAGCAGTACTTC	CASSSGTGVYEQYF
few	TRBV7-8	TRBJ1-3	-	TGTGCCAGCAGCCGGACAGTTCTCTCTGGAAACGCCATATATTTT	CASSRTVLSGNAIYF
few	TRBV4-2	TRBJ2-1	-	TGTGCCAGCAGCCAAGGGACAGAGACCTCTAAGGGGCAGTTCTTC	CASSQGTETSKGQFF
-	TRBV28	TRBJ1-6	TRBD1	TGTGCCAGCAGTTCTCCCCTACAGGGGACAAATTCACCCCTCCACTTT	CASSSPLQGTNSPLHF
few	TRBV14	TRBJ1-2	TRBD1	TGTGCCAGCAGCCCTCGGACAGGGGATGGCTACACCTTC	CASSPRTGDGYTF
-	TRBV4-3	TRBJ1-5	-	TGCGCCAGCAGCCAAGATGGTCAGGGTAACAAGCCCCAGCATTTT	CASSQDGQGNKPQHF
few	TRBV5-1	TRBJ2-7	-	TGCGCCAGCAGCCGCCTACGGACTCCCTATAATACCGACGAGCAGTACTTC	CASSRLRTPYNTDEQYF
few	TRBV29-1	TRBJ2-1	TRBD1	TGCAGCGTCGGAAGACAGGGGAGTGAGCAGTTCTTC	CSVGRQGSEQFF
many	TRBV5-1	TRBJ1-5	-	TGCGCCAGCAGCTTAACAGGCATCAATCAGCCCCAGCATTTT	CASSLTGINQPQHF
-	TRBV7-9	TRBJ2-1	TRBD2	TGTGCCAGCAGCTTAGGGACTAGCGGACTCTACAATGAGCAGTTCTTC	CASSLGTSGLYNEQFF
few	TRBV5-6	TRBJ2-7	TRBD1	TGTGCCAGCAGCTCGGCTGGGGTGGGCAGGGGGCACGAGCAGTACTTC	CASSSAGVGRGHEQYF
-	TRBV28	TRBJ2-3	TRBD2	TGTGCCAGCAGTTCCTCACTAGCGGGAGGAACAGATACGCAGTATTTT	CASSSSLAGGTDTQYF
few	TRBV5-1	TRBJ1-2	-	TGCGCCAGCAGCTTGATCCACTCCGGGGACTATGGCTACACCTTC	CASSLIHSGDYGYTF
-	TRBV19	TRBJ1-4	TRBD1	TGTGCCAGTAGTATAGCCGGGACAGGAACTAATAGAAAACTGTTTTTT	CASSIAGTGTNRKLFF
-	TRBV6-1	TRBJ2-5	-	TGTGCCAGCAAGAGGTCCCTGGAGACCCAGTACTTC	CASKRSLETQYF